The 7 T cell receptor beta chains listed next were all sequenced from one sample in a study of cytomegalovirus exposure and HLA in healthy donors. The PCR used 60 Vbeta and 13 Jbeta primers. Assay used: immunoSEQ multiplex PCR; TCRdb lists only in-frame clones, some missing. The repertoire holds about 61,000 clones, with more than 70% as singletons. Sequenced material: PBMCs. These receptors were collected from a man aged 25 to 40 in good health and CMV-seropositive.

V gene TRBV5-1 combines with J gene TRBJ1-2; 9 bases are shared with TRBD1. Germline-derived CDR1 and CDR2 are SGHRS and YFSETQ. With V trimmed by 4 bases and J by 2 bases, 9 bases remained unmatched. CDR3 length: 16 amino acids. CDR3 loop: CASSEGQGWLNYGYTF. The CDR3, as DNA: TGCGCCAGCAGCGAGGGACAGGGATGGTTGAACTATGGCTACACCTTC. Using reference TRBV5-1 and TRBJ1-2 for the parts outside the CDR3, the full variable domain is KAGVTQTPRYLIKTRGQQVTLSCSPISGHRSVSWYQQTPGQGLQFLFEYFSETQRNKGNFPGRFSGRQFSNSRSEMNVSTLELGDSALYLCASSEGQGWLNYGYTFGSGTRLTVV.

The chain joins TRBV27 to TRBJ2-7, with 14 bases aligning to TRBD2. The CDR3 consists of 16 residues. CDR1 is MNHEY and CDR2 is SMNVEV in the germline V gene (reference sequence). V lost 7 bases to trimming and J lost 6 bases; unmatched junction nucleotides: 11. CDR3 amino acids: CASKGLAGDTLGEQYF. CDR3 nucleotides: TGTGCCAGCAAGGGACTAGCGGGAGATACGTTGGGCGAGCAGTACTTC.

The chain is built from TRBV11-2 and TRBJ2-7; 7 bases align to TRBD1. V dropped 5 bases and J dropped 1; count of bases not matched to a gene: 5. Germline CDR1 reads SGHAT; CDR2 reads FQNNGV. This CDR3 spans 14 amino acids. The CDR3 spells CASSTRTGSYEQYF. The CDR3 DNA is TGTGCCAGCAGCACCCGGACAGGTTCCTACGAGCAGTACTTC. Based on the CDR3 plus reference TRBV11-2 and TRBJ2-7, the full variable domain is EAGVAQSPRYKIIEKRQSVAFWCNPISGHATLYWYQQILGQGPKLLIQFQNNGVVDDSQLPKDRFSAERLKGVDSTLKIQPAKLEDSAVYLCASSTRTGSYEQYFGPGTRLTVT.

The rearrangement uses TRBV28 and TRBJ2-1; a weak D match, TRBD2 (5 bases). V was clipped by 7 bases and J by 0 bases, with 10 bases between them. From germline, CDR1 is MDHEN and CDR2 SYDVKM. This CDR3 contains 14 residues. CDR3 amino acids: CASIQRSSYNEQFF. The DNA for the CDR3 is TGTGCCAGCATCCAGCGGAGCTCCTACAATGAGCAGTTCTTC.

V usage is TRBV7-9 and J usage is TRBJ2-5; tentative D call: TRBD2 (6 bases). The germline CDR1 and CDR2 sequences are SEHNR and FQNEAQ (reference sequence). Trimming removed 5 bases at V and 2 bases at J, with 18 bases between. The CDR3 length is 16 residues. For the CDR3, the DNA is TGTGCCAGCAGCCGAGGGACCGCGGGACGACAAGAGACCCAGTACTTC. It encodes CASSRGTAGRQETQYF.

The chain couples TRBV10-3 to TRBJ2-1, with TRBD1 matching over 12 bases. The CDR3 is 17 residues long. From germline, CDR1 is ENHRY and CDR2 SYGVKD. Trimming at V came to 2 bases and at J to 7 bases, leaving 9 bases not matched to a gene. CDR3 protein: CAISETTPGQGANEQFF. In DNA, the CDR3 is TGTGCCATCAGTGAGACAACACCGGGACAGGGGGCGAATGAGCAGTTCTTC.

The rearrangement joins TRBV13 to TRBJ2-5; TRBD2 matches 9 bases. The J call is doubtful: the DNA matches TRBJ2-7 better. Germline lookup yields CDR1 PRHDT and CDR2 FYEKMQ (reference sequence). The CDR3 spans 15 residues. CDR3 loop: CASTDLAGPSYEQYF. The CDR3 DNA sequence: TGTGCCAGCACCGACCTAGCGGGACCCTCCTACGAGCAGTACTTC.